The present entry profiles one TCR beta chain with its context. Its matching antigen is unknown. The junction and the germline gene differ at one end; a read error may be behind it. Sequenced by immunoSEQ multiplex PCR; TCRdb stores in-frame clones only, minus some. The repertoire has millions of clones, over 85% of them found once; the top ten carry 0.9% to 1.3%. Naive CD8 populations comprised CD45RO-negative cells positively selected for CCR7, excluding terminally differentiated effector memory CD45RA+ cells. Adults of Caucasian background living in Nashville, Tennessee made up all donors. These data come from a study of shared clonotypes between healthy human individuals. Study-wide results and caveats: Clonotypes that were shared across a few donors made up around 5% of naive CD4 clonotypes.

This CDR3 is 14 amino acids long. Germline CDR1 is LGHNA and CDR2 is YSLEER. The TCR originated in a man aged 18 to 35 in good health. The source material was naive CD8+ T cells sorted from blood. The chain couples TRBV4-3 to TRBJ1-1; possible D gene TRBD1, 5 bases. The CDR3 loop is CASSQVEGNPEAFF. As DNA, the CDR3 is TGCGCCAGCAGCCAAGTGGAGGGGAACCCTGAAGCTTTCTTT.